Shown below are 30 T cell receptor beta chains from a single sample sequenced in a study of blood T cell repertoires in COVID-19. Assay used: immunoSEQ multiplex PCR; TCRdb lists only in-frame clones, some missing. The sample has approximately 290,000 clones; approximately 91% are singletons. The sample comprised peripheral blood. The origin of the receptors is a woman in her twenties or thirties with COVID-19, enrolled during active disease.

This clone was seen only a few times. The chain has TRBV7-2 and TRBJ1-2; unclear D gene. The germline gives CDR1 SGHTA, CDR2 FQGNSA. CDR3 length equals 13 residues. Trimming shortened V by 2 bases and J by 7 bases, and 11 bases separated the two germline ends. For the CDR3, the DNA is TGTGCCAGCAGCTTAAATTGGTTAGCTGGCTACACCTTC. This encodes CASSLNWLAGYTF.

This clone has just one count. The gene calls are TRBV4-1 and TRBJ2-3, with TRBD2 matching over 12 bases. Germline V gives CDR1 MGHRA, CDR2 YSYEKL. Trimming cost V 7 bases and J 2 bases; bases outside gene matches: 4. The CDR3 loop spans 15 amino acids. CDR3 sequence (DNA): TGCGCCAGCACCAGGACTAGCGGGATCACAGATACGCAGTATTTT. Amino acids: CASTRTSGITDTQYF.

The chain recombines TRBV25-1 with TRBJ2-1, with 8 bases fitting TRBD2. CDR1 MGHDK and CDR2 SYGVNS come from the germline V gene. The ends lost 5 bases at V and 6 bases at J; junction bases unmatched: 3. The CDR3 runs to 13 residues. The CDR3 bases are TGTGCCAGCAGTCCGGGAGGGGTCAATGAGCAGTTCTTC. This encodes CASSPGGVNEQFF.

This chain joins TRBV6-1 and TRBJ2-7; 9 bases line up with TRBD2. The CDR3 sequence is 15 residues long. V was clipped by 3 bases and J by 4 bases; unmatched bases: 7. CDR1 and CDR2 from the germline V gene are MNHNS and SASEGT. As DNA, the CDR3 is TGTGCCAGCAGTGATAATGGGCTAGCGGGGTACGAGCAGTACTTC. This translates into CASSDNGLAGYEQYF.

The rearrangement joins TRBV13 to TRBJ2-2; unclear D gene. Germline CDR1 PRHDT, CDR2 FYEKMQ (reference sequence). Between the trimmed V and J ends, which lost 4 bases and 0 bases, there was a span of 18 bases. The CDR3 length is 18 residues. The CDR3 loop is CASSSLPTRNPNTGELFF. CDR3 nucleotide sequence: TGTGCCAGCAGCTCCCTACCCACCAGGAACCCGAACACCGGGGAGCTGTTTTTT. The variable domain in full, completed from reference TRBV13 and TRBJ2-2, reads AAGVIQSPRHLIKEKRETATLKCYPIPRHDTVYWYQQGPGQDPQFLISFYEKMQSDKGSIPDRFSAQQFSDYHSELNMSSLELGDSALYFCASSSLPTRNPNTGELFFGEGSRLTVL.

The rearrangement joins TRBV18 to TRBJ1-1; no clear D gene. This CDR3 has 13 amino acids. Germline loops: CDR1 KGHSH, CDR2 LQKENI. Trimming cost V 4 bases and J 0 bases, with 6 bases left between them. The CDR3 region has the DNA TGTGCCAGCTCACTGAACTTGAACACTGAAGCTTTCTTT. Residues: CASSLNLNTEAFF. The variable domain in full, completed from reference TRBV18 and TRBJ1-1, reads NAGVMQNPRHLVRRRGQEARLRCSPMKGHSHVYWYRQLPEEGLKFMVYLQKENIIDESGMPKERFSAEFPKEGPSILRIQQVVRGDSAAYFCASSLNLNTEAFFGQGTRLTVV.

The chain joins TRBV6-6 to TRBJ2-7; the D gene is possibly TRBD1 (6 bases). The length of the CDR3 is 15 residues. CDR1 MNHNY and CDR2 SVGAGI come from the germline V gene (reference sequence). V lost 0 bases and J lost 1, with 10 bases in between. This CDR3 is CASSYSMDSSYEQYF. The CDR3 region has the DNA TGTGCCAGCAGTTACTCGATGGACAGTTCCTACGAGCAGTACTTC.

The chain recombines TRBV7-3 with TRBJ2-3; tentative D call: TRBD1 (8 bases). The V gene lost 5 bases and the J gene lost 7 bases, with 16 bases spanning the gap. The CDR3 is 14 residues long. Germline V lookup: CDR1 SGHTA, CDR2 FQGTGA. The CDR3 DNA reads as TGTGCCAGCAGCCCGGACAGGGAGGGTAATACGCAGTATTTT. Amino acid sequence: CASSPDREGNTQYF.

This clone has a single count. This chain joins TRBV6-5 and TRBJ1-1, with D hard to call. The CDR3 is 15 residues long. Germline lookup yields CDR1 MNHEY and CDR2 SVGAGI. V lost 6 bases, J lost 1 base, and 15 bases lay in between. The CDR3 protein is CASSEGDNPNTEAFF. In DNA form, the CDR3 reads TGTGCCAGCAGCGAGGGAGACAATCCGAACACTGAAGCTTTCTTT.

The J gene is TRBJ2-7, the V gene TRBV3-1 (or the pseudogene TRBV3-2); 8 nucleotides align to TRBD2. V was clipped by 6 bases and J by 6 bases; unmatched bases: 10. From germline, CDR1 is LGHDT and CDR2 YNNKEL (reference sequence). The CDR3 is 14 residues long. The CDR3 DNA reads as TGTGCCAGCAGTCTTAGCGGGACCGGGGGCGAGCAGTACTTC. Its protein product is CASSLSGTGGEQYF.

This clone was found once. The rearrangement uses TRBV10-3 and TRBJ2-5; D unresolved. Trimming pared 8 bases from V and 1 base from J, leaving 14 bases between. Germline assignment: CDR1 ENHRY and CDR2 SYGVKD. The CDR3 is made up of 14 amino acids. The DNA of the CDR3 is TGTGCCATCGCAAGCGAAAACGTCCAAGAGACCCAGTACTTC. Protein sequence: CAIASENVQETQYF.

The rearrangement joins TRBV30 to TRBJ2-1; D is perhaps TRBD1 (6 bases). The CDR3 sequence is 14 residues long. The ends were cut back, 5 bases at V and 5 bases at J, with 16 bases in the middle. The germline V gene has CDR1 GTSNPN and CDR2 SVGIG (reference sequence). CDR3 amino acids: CAWLPVGANNEQFF. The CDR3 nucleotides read TGTGCCTGGCTCCCGGTGGGGGCTAACAATGAGCAGTTCTTC.

The CDR3 nucleotides read TGTGCCAGCAGCCAAGATTCGAGTTCACCCCTCCACTTT. Translated, it gives CASSQDSSSPLHF. This chain joins TRBV3-1 (or the pseudogene TRBV3-2) and TRBJ1-6; D ambiguous. Trimming took off 0 bases at V and 9 bases at J, with 6 bases between the two ends. Germline V gene lookup returns CDR1 LGHDT and CDR2 YNNKEL (reference sequence). CDR3 length: 13 amino acids.

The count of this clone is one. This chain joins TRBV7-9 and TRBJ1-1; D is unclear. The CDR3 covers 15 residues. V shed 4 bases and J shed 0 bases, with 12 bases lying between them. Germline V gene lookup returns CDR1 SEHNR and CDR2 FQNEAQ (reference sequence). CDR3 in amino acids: CASSSDQQLNTEAFF. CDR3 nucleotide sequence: TGTGCCAGCAGCTCAGACCAACAGCTGAACACTGAAGCTTTCTTT.

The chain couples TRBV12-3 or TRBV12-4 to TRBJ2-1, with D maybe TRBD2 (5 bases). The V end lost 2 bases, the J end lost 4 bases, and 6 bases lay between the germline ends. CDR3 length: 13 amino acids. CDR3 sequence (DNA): TGTGCCAGCAGTTTAAGCGGTTACAATGAGCAGTTCTTC. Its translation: CASSLSGYNEQFF.

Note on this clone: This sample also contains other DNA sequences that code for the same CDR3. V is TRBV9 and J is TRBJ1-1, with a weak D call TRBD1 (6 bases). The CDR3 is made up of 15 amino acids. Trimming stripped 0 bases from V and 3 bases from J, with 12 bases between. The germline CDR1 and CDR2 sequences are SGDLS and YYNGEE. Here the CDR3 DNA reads TGTGCCAGCAGCGTAGTGGGAGGGGGATACACTGAAGCTTTCTTT. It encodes CASSVVGGGYTEAFF.

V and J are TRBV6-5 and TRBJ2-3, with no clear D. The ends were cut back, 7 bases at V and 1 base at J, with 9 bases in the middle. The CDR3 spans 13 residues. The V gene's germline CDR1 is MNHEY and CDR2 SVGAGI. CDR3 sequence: CASTPPGTDTQYF. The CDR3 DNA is TGTGCCAGCACCCCCCCGGGCACAGATACGCAGTATTTT.

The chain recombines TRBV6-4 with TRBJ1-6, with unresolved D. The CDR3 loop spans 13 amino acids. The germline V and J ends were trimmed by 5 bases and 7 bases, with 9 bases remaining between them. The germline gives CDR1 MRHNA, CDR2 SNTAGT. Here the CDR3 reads CASSQNLNSPLHF. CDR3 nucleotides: TGTGCCAGCAGTCAGAACCTCAATTCACCCCTCCACTTT.

CDR3 DNA: TGTGCCAGCAGCTTAGCTGCGGGAATCGGACAGCCCCAGCATTTT. As protein: CASSLAAGIGQPQHF. The chain has TRBV7-9 and TRBJ1-5; unclear D gene. CDR1 is SEHNR and CDR2 is FQNEAQ in the germline V gene (reference sequence). The CDR3 has 15 amino acids. Trimming cost V 0 bases and J 7 bases, with 13 bases left between them.

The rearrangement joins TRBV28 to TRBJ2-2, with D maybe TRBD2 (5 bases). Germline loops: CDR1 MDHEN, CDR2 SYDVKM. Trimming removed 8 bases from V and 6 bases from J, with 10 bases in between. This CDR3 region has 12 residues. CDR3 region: CASGTGSGELFF. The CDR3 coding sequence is TGTGCCAGCGGCACGGGGTCCGGGGAGCTGTTTTTT.

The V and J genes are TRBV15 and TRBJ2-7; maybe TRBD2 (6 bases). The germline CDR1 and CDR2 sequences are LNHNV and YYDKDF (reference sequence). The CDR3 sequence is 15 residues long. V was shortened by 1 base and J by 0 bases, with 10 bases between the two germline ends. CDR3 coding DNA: TGTGCCACCAGCAGAGGCGGGACCGGCTCCTACGAGCAGTACTTC. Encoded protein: CATSRGGTGSYEQYF.

This CDR3 reads CASSLGPGMNTEAFF. For the CDR3, the DNA is TGTGCCAGCAGCTTAGGCCCGGGGATGAACACTGAAGCTTTCTTT. V gene TRBV13 combines with J gene TRBJ1-1, with D hard to call. Deletions cut 0 bases from V and 0 bases from J, with 8 bases between. Germline-derived CDR1 and CDR2 are PRHDT and FYEKMQ (reference sequence). The CDR3 runs to 15 residues.

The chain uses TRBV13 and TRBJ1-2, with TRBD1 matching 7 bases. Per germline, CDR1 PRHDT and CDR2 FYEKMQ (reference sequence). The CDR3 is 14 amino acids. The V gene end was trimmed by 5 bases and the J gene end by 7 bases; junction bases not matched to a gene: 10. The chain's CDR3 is CASSQETGIGGYTF. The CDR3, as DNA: TGTGCCAGCAGCCAAGAGACAGGGATAGGTGGCTACACCTTC.

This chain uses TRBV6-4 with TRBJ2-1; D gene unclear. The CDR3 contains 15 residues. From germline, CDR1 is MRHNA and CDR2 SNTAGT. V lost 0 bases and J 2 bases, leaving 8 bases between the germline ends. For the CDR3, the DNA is TGTGCCAGCAGTGACTCGCCGGGTCCCTACAATGAGCAGTTCTTC. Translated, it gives CASSDSPGPYNEQFF.

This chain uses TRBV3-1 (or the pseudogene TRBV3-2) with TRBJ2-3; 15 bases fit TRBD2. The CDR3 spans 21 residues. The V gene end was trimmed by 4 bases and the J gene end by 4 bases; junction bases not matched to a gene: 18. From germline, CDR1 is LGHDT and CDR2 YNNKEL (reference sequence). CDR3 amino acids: CASSRRRQRTSGRVSSDTQYF. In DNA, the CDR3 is TGTGCCAGCAGCCGCCGCCGACAGAGGACTAGCGGGAGGGTGAGCTCAGATACGCAGTATTTT.

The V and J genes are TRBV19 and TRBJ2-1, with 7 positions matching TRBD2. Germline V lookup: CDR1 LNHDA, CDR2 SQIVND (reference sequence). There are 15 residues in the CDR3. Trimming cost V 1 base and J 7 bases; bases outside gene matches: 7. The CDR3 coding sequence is TGTGCCAGTAGTATAGGGCGCGGGGGTATGAATGAGCAGTTCTTC. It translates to CASSIGRGGMNEQFF.

CDR3 DNA sequence: TGTGCCAGTAGTACGCGGGACTACTCCTACGAGCAGTACTTC. Its protein is CASSTRDYSYEQYF. The V and J genes are TRBV19 and TRBJ2-7, with 7 bases matching TRBD2. Germline loops: CDR1 LNHDA, CDR2 SQIVND (reference sequence). The CDR3 totals 14 residues. V lost 4 bases and J lost 0; bases outside the gene matches: 3.

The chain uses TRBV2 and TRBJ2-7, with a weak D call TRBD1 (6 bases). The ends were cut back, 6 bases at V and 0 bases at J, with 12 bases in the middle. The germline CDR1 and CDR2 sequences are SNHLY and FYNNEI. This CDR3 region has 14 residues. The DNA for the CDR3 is TGTGCCAGCAGGTACAGGGAGAGCTCCTACGAGCAGTACTTC. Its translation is CASRYRESSYEQYF.

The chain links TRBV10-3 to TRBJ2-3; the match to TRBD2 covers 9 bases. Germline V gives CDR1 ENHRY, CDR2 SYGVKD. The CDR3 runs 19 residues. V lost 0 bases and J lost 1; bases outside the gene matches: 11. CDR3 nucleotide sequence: TGTGCCATCAGTGAGTCGCCTTTGCGGGAGGGCCCAGGCACAGATACGCAGTATTTT. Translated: CAISESPLREGPGTDTQYF.

CDR3 in DNA: TGCAGCGCCTTGGACAGGACCTCCTCCTACGAGCAGTACTTC. The encoded protein is CSALDRTSSYEQYF. The chain is built from TRBV29-1 and TRBJ2-7; 7 bases are shared with TRBD1. With V trimmed by 7 bases and J by 0 bases, 9 bases remained unmatched. Germline V CDR1 and CDR2: SQVTM, ANQGSEA. This CDR3 is 14 amino acids long.